This TCR beta chain was found in a study of shared clonotypes between healthy human individuals. Some clones are missing from TCRdb's copy, which holds only in-frame ones; the method was immunoSEQ multiplex PCR. The sample includes over 2 million clones, approximately 95% of them seen just once. Negatively enriched CD4+ T cells were divided by CD45RA into naive and memory. The CDR3 has 16 residues. J was trimmed by 5 bases and V by 7 bases; bases with no gene match: 13. The germline gives CDR1 MDHEN, CDR2 SYDVKM. The sequence was collected from a man between 18 and 35 years old in good health. The specimen sequenced was naive CD4+ T cells sorted from blood. The subset is: CD45RA+ positively selected. The V and J genes are TRBV28 and TRBJ1-3; TRBD1 agrees at 8 bases. The CDR3 coding sequence is TGTGCCAGCAATTCCGACAGGGGCCCTGTCAGAAACACCATATATTTT. As protein: CASNSDRGPVRNTIYF.